Below, 27 T cell receptor beta chains from the same sample are listed, as sequenced in a study of T cells in localized non-small cell lung cancer. Only in-frame clones appear in the TCRdb table, and some are missing; sequencing was by immunoSEQ multiplex PCR. This sample has around 64,000 clones, with more than 80% found just once. The input for sequencing was PBMCs, taken before any cancer treatment. These receptors were taken from a man aged 35-75 years with stage II lung adenocarcinoma.

This clone was seen just once. The chain combines TRBV29-1 with TRBJ1-1; D remains ambiguous. Germline values: CDR1 SQVTM, CDR2 ANQGSEA. Trimming pared 7 bases from V and 8 bases from J, leaving 20 bases between. CDR3 length equals 13 residues. CDR3 in amino acids: CSAVTLLAGEAFF. The CDR3 DNA reads TGCAGCGCTGTAACCCTGTTGGCTGGGGAAGCTTTCTTT.

The chain recombines TRBV10-1 with TRBJ2-7; 11 nucleotides match TRBD1. V gave up 10 bases and J gave up 0 bases; unmatched junction bases: 17. This CDR3 region has 18 residues. CDR1 and CDR2 (germline): WNHNN, SYGVQD (reference sequence). For the CDR3, the DNA is TGCGCCAACATAGGACAGGGGGCCCAAGATCCGTCCTCCTACGAGCAGTACTTC. Encoded protein: CANIGQGAQDPSSYEQYF.

As to this clone: The sample carries other DNA sequences with the same CDR3. The chain links TRBV19 to TRBJ1-3; tentative D call: TRBD1 (5 bases). Per germline, CDR1 LNHDA and CDR2 SQIVND (reference sequence). The CDR3 consists of 15 residues. With 5 bases removed from V and 0 bases from J, the gap between germline ends came to 11 bases. CDR3 nucleotides: TGTGCCAGTAGTGCGGACACCAGCTCTGGAAACACCATATATTTT. Translation gives CASSADTSSGNTIYF.

DNA for the CDR3: TGTGCCAGTAGTATGTTGGACAGGGCCCGTGAGGGCGAGCAGTTCTTC. Protein: CASSMLDRAREGEQFF. The chain carries TRBV19 and TRBJ2-1, with TRBD1 matching 8 bases. Germline trimming cut 3 bases from V and 10 bases from J; bases unmatched to any gene: 14. Germline V gene lookup returns CDR1 LNHDA and CDR2 SQIVND (reference sequence). The CDR3 covers 16 residues.

J is TRBJ2-6 and V is TRBV18, with D perhaps matching TRBD2 (5 bases). Deletions cut 3 bases from V and 2 bases from J, with 8 bases between. The CDR3 totals 15 residues. Germline lookup yields CDR1 KGHSH and CDR2 LQKENI. The CDR3 sequence is CASSPSGTGANVLTF. The CDR3 coding sequence is TGTGCCAGCTCACCGTCGGGGACTGGGGCCAACGTCCTGACTTTC.

This chain uses TRBV9 with TRBJ1-1; D remains unclear. The germline V gene encodes CDR1 SGDLS and CDR2 YYNGEE. V dropped 0 bases and J dropped 2 bases, with 11 bases sitting between them. This CDR3 is 15 amino acids long. This CDR3 reads CASSVVETPNTEAFF. CDR3 DNA: TGTGCCAGCAGCGTAGTGGAGACACCTAACACTGAAGCTTTCTTT.

The rearrangement links TRBV7-2 to TRBJ1-1; D uncertain. Trimming shortened V by 3 bases and J by 1 base, and 15 bases separated the two germline ends. Germline V gene sequence: CDR1 SGHTA, CDR2 FQGNSA. This CDR3 spans 16 amino acids. The CDR3 nucleotides are TGTGCCAGCAGCTTTGGCGTGGGATCAGCGAACACTGAAGCTTTCTTT. As protein: CASSFGVGSANTEAFF.

The J gene is TRBJ2-2, the V gene TRBV7-3, with no clear D. The length of the CDR3 is 13 residues. Germline loops: CDR1 SGHTA, CDR2 FQGTGA. Trimming took 5 bases from V and 3 from J, leaving 7 bases between them. The CDR3 is CASSPWDTGELFF. DNA for the CDR3: TGTGCCAGCAGCCCTTGGGACACCGGGGAGCTGTTTTTT.

This chain links TRBV6-6 with TRBJ2-5, with 9 bases lining up with TRBD1. Per germline, CDR1 MNHNY and CDR2 SVGAGI (reference sequence). V lost 7 bases, J lost 2 bases, and 11 bases stayed unmatched. This CDR3 contains 16 residues. Here the CDR3 reads CASTKDRGPHQETQYF. The CDR3, as DNA: TGTGCCAGCACTAAGGACAGGGGCCCACATCAAGAGACCCAGTACTTC.

The chain is built from TRBV5-5 and TRBJ2-1; D gene ambiguous. Germline CDR1 reads SGHKS; CDR2 reads YYEKEE (reference sequence). Trimming took 0 bases from V and 3 from J, leaving 4 bases between them. The CDR3 contains 13 residues. The CDR3 loop reads CASSLGFYNEQFF. DNA for the CDR3: TGTGCCAGCAGCTTGGGCTTCTACAATGAGCAGTTCTTC.

This chain connects TRBV7-3 to TRBJ1-4; D is unclear. V was pared by 1 base and J by 5 bases, with 5 bases between. The CDR3 loop spans 13 amino acids. Germline V gene lookup returns CDR1 SGHTA and CDR2 FQGTGA. Written as DNA, the CDR3 is TGTGCCAGCAGCTTAAACAGAAATGAAAAACTGTTTTTT. Its translation is CASSLNRNEKLFF.

The chain has TRBV6-5 and TRBJ1-1; the D gene is possibly TRBD1 (5 bases). In germline, CDR1 is MNHEY, CDR2 SVGAGI. The CDR3 has 14 residues. Trimming removed 4 bases from V and 0 bases from J, with 9 bases in between. CDR3 in amino acids: CASSLGEVNTEAFF. The CDR3 DNA follows: TGTGCCAGCAGTTTGGGGGAGGTGAACACTGAAGCTTTCTTT.

This chain connects TRBV30 to TRBJ2-1; D gene ambiguous. This CDR3 comprises 14 residues. V was shortened by 0 bases and J by 1 base, with 7 bases between the two germline ends. Germline V lookup: CDR1 GTSNPN, CDR2 SVGIG (reference sequence). The CDR3 spells CAWSVGESYNEQFF. CDR3 in DNA: TGTGCCTGGAGTGTAGGAGAATCCTACAATGAGCAGTTCTTC.

This clone was recorded at least ten times. CDR3 coding DNA: TGTGCCAGTAGTGTCGGGACAGGCAATCAGCCCCAGCATTTT. This codes for CASSVGTGNQPQHF. This rearrangement joins TRBV19 to TRBJ1-5, with 7 nucleotides matching TRBD1. Germline CDR1 and CDR2: LNHDA and SQIVND (reference sequence). The trim removed 5 bases at V and 2 bases at J, leaving 3 bases unmatched. The CDR3 length is 14 residues. The full variable domain, in which reference TRBV19 and TRBJ1-5 provide the parts outside the CDR3, is DGGITQSPKYLFRKEGQNVTLSCEQNLNHDAMYWYRQDPGQGLRLIYYSQIVNDFQKGDIAEGYSVSREKKESFPLTVTSAQKNPTAFYLCASSVGTGNQPQHFGDGTRLSIL.

This clone appeared once. The chain joins TRBV6-1 to TRBJ1-1, with TRBD1 matching 8 bases. After removal of 7 bases from V and 4 bases from J, the junction contained 8 bases not matched to a gene. The CDR3 totals 14 residues. Germline loops: CDR1 MNHNS, CDR2 SASEGT. CDR3 sequence: CASTFQGAGTEAFF. The DNA for the CDR3 is TGTGCCAGCACCTTCCAGGGGGCCGGCACTGAAGCTTTCTTT.

The rearrangement uses TRBV13 and TRBJ2-7; possible D gene TRBD2, 5 bases. Germline values: CDR1 PRHDT, CDR2 FYEKMQ (reference sequence). V dropped 5 bases and J dropped 2 bases, with 13 bases sitting between them. The CDR3 sequence is 14 residues long. The CDR3 here is CASSRTRGAYEQYF. The CDR3 DNA reads TGTGCCAGCAGCCGGACCCGGGGAGCCTACGAGCAGTACTTC.

The chain uses TRBV2 and TRBJ2-7, with D possibly being TRBD1 (5 bases). V was clipped by 6 bases and J by 6 bases, with 12 bases between them. Germline-derived CDR1 and CDR2 are SNHLY and FYNNEI. The CDR3 sequence is 12 residues long. CDR3 nucleotide sequence: TGTGCCAGCAGGGAAAGGGGCCTCGAGCAGTACTTC. It codes for CASRERGLEQYF.

This clone occurred once. The J gene is TRBJ1-1, the V gene TRBV14; tentative D call: TRBD1 (5 bases). This CDR3 comprises 17 residues. The germline V and J ends were trimmed by 0 bases and 1 base, with 15 bases remaining between them. CDR1 and CDR2 (germline): SGHDN, FVKESK. CDR3 in amino acids: CASSQDAAGRKNTEAFF. The DNA for the CDR3 is TGTGCCAGCAGCCAAGATGCGGCAGGGCGGAAGAACACTGAAGCTTTCTTT.

This chain connects TRBV19 to TRBJ2-7; the D is unclear. CDR3 length: 14 amino acids. Germline V gene data show CDR1 as LNHDA and CDR2 as SQIVND (reference sequence). V lost 4 bases, J lost 3 bases, and 13 bases lay in between. CDR3 amino acids: CASSKDGLIYEQYF. CDR3 in DNA: TGTGCCAGTAGTAAAGACGGCCTGATCTACGAGCAGTACTTC.

V is TRBV2 and J is TRBJ2-2, with D unclear. CDR1 and CDR2 from the germline V gene are SNHLY and FYNNEI. V lost 2 bases, J lost 6 bases, and 10 bases lay in between. This CDR3 region has 14 residues. CDR3 loop: CASSEIGPAGELFF. The CDR3 DNA follows: TGTGCCAGCAGTGAAATAGGGCCCGCCGGGGAGCTGTTTTTT.

The CDR3 loop reads CASSLTGTGELFF. In nucleotides, the CDR3 is TGTGCCAGCAGCCTGACGGGCACCGGGGAGCTGTTTTTT. The chain recombines TRBV7-2 with TRBJ2-2, with D unresolved. With 5 bases removed from V and 4 bases from J, the gap between germline ends came to 8 bases. The CDR3 is 13 amino acids. Germline V CDR1 and CDR2: SGHTA, FQGNSA. Based on the CDR3 plus reference TRBV7-2 and TRBJ2-2, the full variable domain is GAGVSQSPSNKVTEKGKDVELRCDPISGHTALYWYRQSLGQGLEFLIYFQGNSAPDKSGLPSDRFSAERTGGSVSTLTIQRTQQEDSAVYLCASSLTGTGELFFGEGSRLTVL.

The chain has TRBV10-3 and TRBJ2-3, with TRBD2 matching 9 bases. This CDR3 is built from 15 residues. Germline CDR1 reads ENHRY; CDR2 reads SYGVKD. The junction had 3 bases not matched to a gene; V was cut back by 3 bases and J by 2 bases. The CDR3 loop reads CAISDRTSATDTQYF. The CDR3 DNA reads as TGTGCCATCAGTGATCGGACTAGCGCCACAGATACGCAGTATTTT.

The chain couples TRBV7-2 to TRBJ2-3, with 7 nucleotides matching TRBD2. The CDR3 loop spans 14 amino acids. V was clipped by 10 bases and J by 2 bases; unmatched bases: 9. CDR1 and CDR2 (germline): SGHTA, FQGNSA. The chain's CDR3 is CATGGTGFTDTQYF. CDR3 nucleotides: TGTGCCACCGGGGGGACTGGTTTCACAGATACGCAGTATTTT.

The sample holds a few counts of this clone. Here the CDR3 reads CASSGVNTEAFF. The CDR3 DNA follows: TGTGCCAGCAGCGGCGTAAACACTGAAGCTTTCTTT. The chain links TRBV6-5 to TRBJ1-1; D gene uncertain. CDR3 length equals 12 residues. The germline gives CDR1 MNHEY, CDR2 SVGAGI. Trimming stripped 6 bases from V and 2 bases from J, with 7 bases between.

This clone has more than one count but fewer than ten. The chain is built from TRBV5-4 and TRBJ2-5; 9 bases line up with TRBD2. Germline values: CDR1 SGHNT, CDR2 YYREEE (reference sequence). J lost 4 bases, V lost 3 bases, and 7 bases had no gene match. This CDR3 has 15 residues. Here the CDR3 reads CASSSKGREGETQYF. In nucleotides, the CDR3 is TGTGCCAGCAGCTCAAAGGGGCGGGAGGGAGAGACCCAGTACTTC.

The rearrangement joins TRBV19 to TRBJ1-5, with D tentatively TRBD1 (6 bases). CDR3 length: 15 residues. The V gene's germline CDR1 is LNHDA and CDR2 SQIVND (reference sequence). Between the trimmed V and J ends, which lost 7 bases and 0 bases, there was a span of 13 bases. Written as DNA, the CDR3 is TGTGCCAGTACGGACAGAAGCATTAGCAATCAGCCCCAGCATTTT. Translation gives CASTDRSISNQPQHF.

The chain links TRBV4-2 to TRBJ1-2; D is perhaps TRBD1 (5 bases). Looked up from germline, CDR1 is LGHNA and CDR2 is YNFKEQ. This CDR3 spans 19 amino acids. Trimming pared 3 bases from V and 3 bases from J, leaving 26 bases between. CDR3 nucleotides: TGTGCCAGCAGCCATTCCACTGGCGGGGGACCAATTGAGTACTATGGCTACACCTTC. Its protein is CASSHSTGGGPIEYYGYTF.